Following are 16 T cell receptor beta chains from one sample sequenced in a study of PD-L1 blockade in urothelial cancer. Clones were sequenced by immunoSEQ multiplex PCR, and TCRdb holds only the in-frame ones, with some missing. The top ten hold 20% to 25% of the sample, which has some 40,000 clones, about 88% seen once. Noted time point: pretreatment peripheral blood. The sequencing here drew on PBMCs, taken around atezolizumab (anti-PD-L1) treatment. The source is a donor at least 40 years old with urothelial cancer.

CDR3 DNA sequence: TGTGCCAGTAGCCGCCGGGGGGACAGGGCTTTCGAGCAGTACTTC. It translates to CASSRRGDRAFEQYF. The rearrangement joins TRBV19 to TRBJ2-7; 9 bases are a match to TRBD1. Per the germline V gene, CDR1 is LNHDA and CDR2 is SQIVND (reference sequence). The V gene end was trimmed by 6 bases and the J gene end by 6 bases; junction bases not matched to a gene: 12. The CDR3 spans 15 residues.

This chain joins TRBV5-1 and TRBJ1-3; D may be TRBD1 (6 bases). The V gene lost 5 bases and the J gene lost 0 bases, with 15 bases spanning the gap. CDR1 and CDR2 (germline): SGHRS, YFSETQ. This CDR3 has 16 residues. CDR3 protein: CASRSLRGTSGNTIYF. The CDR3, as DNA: TGCGCCAGCAGATCCCTCAGGGGCACCTCTGGAAACACCATATATTTT.

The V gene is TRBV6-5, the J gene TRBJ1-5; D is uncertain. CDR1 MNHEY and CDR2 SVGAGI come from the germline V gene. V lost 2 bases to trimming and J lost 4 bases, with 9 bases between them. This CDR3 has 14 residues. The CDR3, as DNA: TGTGCCAGCAGTTACGAGGGAATTAATCAGCCCCAGCATTTT. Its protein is CASSYEGINQPQHF.

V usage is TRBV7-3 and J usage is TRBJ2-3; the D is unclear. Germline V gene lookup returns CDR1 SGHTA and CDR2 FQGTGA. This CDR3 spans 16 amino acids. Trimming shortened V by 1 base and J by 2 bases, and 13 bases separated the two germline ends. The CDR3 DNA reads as TGTGCCAGCAGCTTAATCGGTCGTACCTACACAGATACGCAGTATTTT. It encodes CASSLIGRTYTDTQYF.

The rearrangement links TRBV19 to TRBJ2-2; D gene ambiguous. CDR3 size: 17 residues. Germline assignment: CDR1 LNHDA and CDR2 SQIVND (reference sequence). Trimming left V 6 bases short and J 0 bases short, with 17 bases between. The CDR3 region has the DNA TGTGCCAGTAGCTATGTTTTTGGTCCCTCGAACACCGGGGAGCTGTTTTTT. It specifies CASSYVFGPSNTGELFF.

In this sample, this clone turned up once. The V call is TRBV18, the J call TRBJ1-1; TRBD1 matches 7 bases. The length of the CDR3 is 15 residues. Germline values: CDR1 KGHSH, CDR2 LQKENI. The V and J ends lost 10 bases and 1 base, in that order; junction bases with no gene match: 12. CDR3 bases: TGTGCCACCAAAGACAGGGCGGGAAAGAACACTGAAGCTTTCTTT. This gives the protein CATKDRAGKNTEAFF.

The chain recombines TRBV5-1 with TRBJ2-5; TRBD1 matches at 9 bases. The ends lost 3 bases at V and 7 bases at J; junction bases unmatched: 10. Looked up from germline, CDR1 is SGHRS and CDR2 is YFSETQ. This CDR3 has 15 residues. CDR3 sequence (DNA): TGCGCCAGCAGCTGGGGACAGGGTCTTGTTCGGACCCAGTACTTC. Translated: CASSWGQGLVRTQYF.

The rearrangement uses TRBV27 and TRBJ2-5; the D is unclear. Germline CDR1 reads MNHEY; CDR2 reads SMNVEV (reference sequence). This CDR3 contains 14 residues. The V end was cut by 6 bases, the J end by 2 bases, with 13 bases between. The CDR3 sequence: CASRTNRRQETQYF. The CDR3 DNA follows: TGTGCCAGCAGGACGAACAGAAGACAAGAGACCCAGTACTTC.

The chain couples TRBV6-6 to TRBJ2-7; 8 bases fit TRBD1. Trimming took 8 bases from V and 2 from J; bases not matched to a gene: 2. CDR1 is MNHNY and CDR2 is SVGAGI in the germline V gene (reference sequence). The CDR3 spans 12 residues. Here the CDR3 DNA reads TGTGCCAGCTCGGGACAGGCCTACGAGCAGTACTTC. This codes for CASSGQAYEQYF.

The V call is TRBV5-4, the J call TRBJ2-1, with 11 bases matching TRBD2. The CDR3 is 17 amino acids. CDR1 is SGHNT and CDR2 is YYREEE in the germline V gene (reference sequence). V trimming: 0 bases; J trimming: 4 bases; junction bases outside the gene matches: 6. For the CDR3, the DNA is TGTGCCAGCAGCTTGGGGGCCGGGACTAGCGGATACAATGAGCAGTTCTTC. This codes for CASSLGAGTSGYNEQFF.

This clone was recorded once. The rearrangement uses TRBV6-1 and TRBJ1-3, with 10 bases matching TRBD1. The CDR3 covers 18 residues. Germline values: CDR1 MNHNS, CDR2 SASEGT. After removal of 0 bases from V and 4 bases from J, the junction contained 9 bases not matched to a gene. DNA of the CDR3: TGTGCCAGCAGTGAAGCTTGGGGACAGGGGTCGGGAGGAAACACCATATATTTT. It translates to CASSEAWGQGSGGNTIYF.

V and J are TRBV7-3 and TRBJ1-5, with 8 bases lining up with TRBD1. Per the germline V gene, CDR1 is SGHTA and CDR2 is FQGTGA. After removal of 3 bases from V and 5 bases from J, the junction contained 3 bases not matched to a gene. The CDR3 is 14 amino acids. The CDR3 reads CASSLDRVHQPQHF. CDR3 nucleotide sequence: TGTGCCAGCAGCTTGGACAGGGTCCATCAGCCCCAGCATTTT.

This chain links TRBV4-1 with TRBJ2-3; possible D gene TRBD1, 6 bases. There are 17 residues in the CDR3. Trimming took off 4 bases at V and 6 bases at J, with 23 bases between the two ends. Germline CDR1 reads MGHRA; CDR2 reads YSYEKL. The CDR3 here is CASSRTGQGATGDTQYF. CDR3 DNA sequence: TGCGCCAGCAGCCGCACGGGGCAGGGAGCCACAGGGGATACGCAGTATTTT.

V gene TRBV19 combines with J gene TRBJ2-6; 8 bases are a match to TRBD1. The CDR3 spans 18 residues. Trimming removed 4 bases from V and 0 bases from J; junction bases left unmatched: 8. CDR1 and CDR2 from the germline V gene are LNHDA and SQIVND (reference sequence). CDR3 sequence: CASSTFLGQGSGANVLTF. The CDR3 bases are TGTGCCAGTAGTACCTTCCTTGGACAGGGCTCTGGGGCCAACGTCCTGACTTTC.

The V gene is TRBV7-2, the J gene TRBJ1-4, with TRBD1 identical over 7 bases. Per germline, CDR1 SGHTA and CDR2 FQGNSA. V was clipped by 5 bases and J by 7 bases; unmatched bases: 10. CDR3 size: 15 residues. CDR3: CASSATTGVGEKLFF. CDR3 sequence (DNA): TGTGCCAGCAGCGCCACAACAGGGGTCGGTGAAAAACTGTTTTTT.

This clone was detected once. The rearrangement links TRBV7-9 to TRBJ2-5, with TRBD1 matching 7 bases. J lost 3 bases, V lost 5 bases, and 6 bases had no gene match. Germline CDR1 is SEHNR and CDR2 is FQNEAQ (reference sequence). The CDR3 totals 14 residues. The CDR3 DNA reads TGTGCCAGCAGCCAAGACAGGGCCGAAGAGACCCAGTACTTC. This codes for CASSQDRAEETQYF.